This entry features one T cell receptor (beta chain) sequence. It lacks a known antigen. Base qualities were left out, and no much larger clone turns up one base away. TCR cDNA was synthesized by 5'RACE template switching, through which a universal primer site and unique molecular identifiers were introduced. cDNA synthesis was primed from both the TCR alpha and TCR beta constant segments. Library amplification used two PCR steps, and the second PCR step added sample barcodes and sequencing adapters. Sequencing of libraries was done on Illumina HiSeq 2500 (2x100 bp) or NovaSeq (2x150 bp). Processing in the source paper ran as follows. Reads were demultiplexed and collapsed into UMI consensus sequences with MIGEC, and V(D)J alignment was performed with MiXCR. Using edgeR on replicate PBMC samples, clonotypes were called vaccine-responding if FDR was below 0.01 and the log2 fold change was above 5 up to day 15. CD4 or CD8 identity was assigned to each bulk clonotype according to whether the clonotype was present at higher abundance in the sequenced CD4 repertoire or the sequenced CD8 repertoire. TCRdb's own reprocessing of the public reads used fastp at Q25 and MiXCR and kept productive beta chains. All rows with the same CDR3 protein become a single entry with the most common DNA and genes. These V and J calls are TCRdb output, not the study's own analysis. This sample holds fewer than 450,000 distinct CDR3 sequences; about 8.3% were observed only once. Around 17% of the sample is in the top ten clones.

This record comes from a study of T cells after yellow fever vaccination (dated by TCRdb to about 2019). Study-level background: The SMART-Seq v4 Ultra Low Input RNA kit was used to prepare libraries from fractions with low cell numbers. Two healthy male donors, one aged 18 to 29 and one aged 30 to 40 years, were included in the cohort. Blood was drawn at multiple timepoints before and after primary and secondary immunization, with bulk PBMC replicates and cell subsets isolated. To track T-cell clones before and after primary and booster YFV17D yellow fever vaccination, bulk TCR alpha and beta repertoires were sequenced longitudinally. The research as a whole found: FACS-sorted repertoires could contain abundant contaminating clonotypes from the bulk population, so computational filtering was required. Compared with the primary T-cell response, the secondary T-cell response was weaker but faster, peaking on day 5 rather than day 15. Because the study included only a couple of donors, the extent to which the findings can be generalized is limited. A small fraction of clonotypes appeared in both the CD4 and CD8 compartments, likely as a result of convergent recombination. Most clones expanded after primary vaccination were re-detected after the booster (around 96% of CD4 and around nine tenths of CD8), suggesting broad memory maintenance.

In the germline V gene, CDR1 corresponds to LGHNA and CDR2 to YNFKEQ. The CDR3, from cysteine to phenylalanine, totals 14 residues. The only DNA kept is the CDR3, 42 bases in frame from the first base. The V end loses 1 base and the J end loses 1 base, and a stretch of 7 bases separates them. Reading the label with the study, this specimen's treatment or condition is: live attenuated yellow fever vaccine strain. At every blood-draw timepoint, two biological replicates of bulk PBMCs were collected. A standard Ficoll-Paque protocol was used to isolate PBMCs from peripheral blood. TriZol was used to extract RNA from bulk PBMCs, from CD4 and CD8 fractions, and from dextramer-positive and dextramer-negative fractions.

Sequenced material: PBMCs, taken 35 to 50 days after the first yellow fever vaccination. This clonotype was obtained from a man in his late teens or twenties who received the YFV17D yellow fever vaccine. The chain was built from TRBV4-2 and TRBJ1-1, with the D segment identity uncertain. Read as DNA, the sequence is TGTGCCAGCAGCCAAGTAATGGGGAACACTGAAGCTTTCTTT. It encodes CASSQVMGNTEAFF.